The rows below give T cell receptor beta chains drawn from one sample of a study of blood T cell repertoires in COVID-19. TCRdb keeps only in-frame clones here, not all; method: immunoSEQ multiplex PCR. The table lists tens of thousands of clones, about 84% of them singletons. The material sequenced was peripheral blood. The receptors were sampled from a human donor in a cohort sampled during active COVID-19. Both conserved end residues are part of each CDR3. Each record gives: V gene, D gene, J gene, clone size, CDR3 DNA, CDR3 protein. The D gene is left open where the match is weak. Not all rows give a size; the values are once, few, many and, for expanded clones, a class.

V gene: TRBV2; D gene: TRBD1; J gene: TRBJ1-6; clone size: .; CDR3 DNA: TGTGCCAGCAGTGAGGGACAGGGAAATTCACCCCTCCACTTT; CDR3 protein: CASSEGQGNSPLHF
V gene: TRBV5-1; D gene: .; J gene: TRBJ1-2; clone size: few; CDR3 DNA: TGCGCCAGCAGCTTACAGGAACCTATCTATGGCTACACCTTC; CDR3 protein: CASSLQEPIYGYTF
V gene: TRBV10-1; D gene: TRBD2; J gene: TRBJ2-7; clone size: .; CDR3 DNA: TGCGCCAGCAGTGAGGAAAGCGGGAGGTTTTCCTACGAGCAGTACTTC; CDR3 protein: CASSEESGRFSYEQYF
V gene: TRBV3-1/TRBV3-2; D gene: TRBD2; J gene: TRBJ2-5; clone size: .; CDR3 DNA: TGTGCCAGCAGCTCCAGGTTAGCGGGAGAACGGCAAGAGACCCAGTACTTC; CDR3 protein: CASSSRLAGERQETQYF
V gene: TRBV3-1/TRBV3-2; D gene: TRBD2; J gene: TRBJ2-1; clone size: .; CDR3 DNA: TGTGCCAGCAGCCAAGTTCTTGTTAGCGGGAGGGTAAATGAGCAGTTCTTC; CDR3 protein: CASSQVLVSGRVNEQFF
V gene: TRBV5-1; D gene: TRBD2; J gene: TRBJ2-2; clone size: .; CDR3 DNA: TGCGCCAGCAGCTCCCGGACTAGCCGAGGCACCGGGGAGCTGTTTTTT; CDR3 protein: CASSSRTSRGTGELFF
V gene: TRBV2; D gene: TRBD1; J gene: TRBJ2-5; clone size: few; CDR3 DNA: TGTGCCAGCAAGAAAGGCCTGACAGGGCAAGAGACCCAGTACTTC; CDR3 protein: CASKKGLTGQETQYF
V gene: TRBV7-2; D gene: .; J gene: TRBJ1-2; clone size: .; CDR3 DNA: TGTGCCAGCAGCTTAGGTACAGACTATAACTATGGCTACACCTTC; CDR3 protein: CASSLGTDYNYGYTF
V gene: TRBV11-2; D gene: TRBD2; J gene: TRBJ2-7; clone size: .; CDR3 DNA: TGTGCCAGCAGCTCCGGGGGGGGTAGCGGGTTCGCCTACGAGCAGTACTTC; CDR3 protein: CASSSGGGSGFAYEQYF
V gene: TRBV27; D gene: TRBD2; J gene: TRBJ2-7; clone size: .; CDR3 DNA: TGTGCCAGCAGTTTAGAGGGGACTAGCGGGAGTGGCGAGCAGTACTTC; CDR3 protein: CASSLEGTSGSGEQYF
V gene: TRBV19; D gene: TRBD2; J gene: TRBJ2-7; clone size: few; CDR3 DNA: TGTGCCAGTAGCCCAGGACCTAGCGGAGGAGGCTACGAGCAGTACTTC; CDR3 protein: CASSPGPSGGGYEQYF
V gene: TRBV6-6; D gene: .; J gene: TRBJ1-1; clone size: .; CDR3 DNA: TGTGCCAGCAGTTCTAAGACAGAATCGAACACTGAAGCTTTCTTT; CDR3 protein: CASSSKTESNTEAFF
V gene: TRBV29-1; D gene: TRBD2; J gene: TRBJ2-1; clone size: .; CDR3 DNA: TGCAGCGTTCCGCGGACTAGCGGGAGGGGGCAGTTCTTC; CDR3 protein: CSVPRTSGRGQFF
V gene: TRBV5-1; D gene: TRBD2; J gene: TRBJ2-1; clone size: .; CDR3 DNA: TGCGCCAGCAGCCCGGGACTAGCGGGTAGCTTCCAGGATCGGCAGTTCTTC; CDR3 protein: CASSPGLAGSFQDRQFF
V gene: TRBV6-6; D gene: .; J gene: TRBJ1-1; clone size: .; CDR3 DNA: TGTGCCAGCAGTTTCGACAGTAAAGCTTTCTTT; CDR3 protein: CASSFDSKAFF
V gene: TRBV27; D gene: TRBD1; J gene: TRBJ2-7; clone size: .; CDR3 DNA: TGTGCCAGCAGTTCAGCGGCGGGACAGGGGTTCCACGAGCAGTACTTC; CDR3 protein: CASSSAAGQGFHEQYF
V gene: TRBV27; D gene: .; J gene: TRBJ1-5; clone size: .; CDR3 DNA: TGTGCCAGCAGTTTATATTGGCAGGAGGGTTTTAATCAGCCCCAGCATTTT; CDR3 protein: CASSLYWQEGFNQPQHF
V gene: TRBV28; D gene: TRBD1; J gene: TRBJ1-4; clone size: .; CDR3 DNA: TGTGCCAGCAGTTCGCCGGGACAGGGAGGTGAAAAACTGTTTTTT; CDR3 protein: CASSSPGQGGEKLFF
V gene: TRBV7-6; D gene: TRBD2; J gene: TRBJ2-2; clone size: .; CDR3 DNA: TGTGCCAGCAGCCAGCGGGAGTCGCAAACCGGGGAGCTGTTTTTT; CDR3 protein: CASSQRESQTGELFF
V gene: TRBV2; D gene: .; J gene: TRBJ1-1; clone size: once; CDR3 DNA: TGTGCCAGCAGTGAGGGGGCTTTAATGAACACTGAAGCTTTCTTT; CDR3 protein: CASSEGALMNTEAFF
V gene: TRBV27; D gene: .; J gene: TRBJ1-6; clone size: .; CDR3 DNA: TGTGCCAGCAGGAAACAGGATAATTCACCCCTCCACTTT; CDR3 protein: CASRKQDNSPLHF
V gene: TRBV5-1; D gene: TRBD2; J gene: TRBJ2-7; clone size: once; CDR3 DNA: TGCGCCAGCAGCCCTACTAGCGGCTCCTACGAGCAGTACTTC; CDR3 protein: CASSPTSGSYEQYF
V gene: TRBV2; D gene: .; J gene: TRBJ1-5; clone size: .; CDR3 DNA: TGTGCCAGCAGTATGGACAGACACAATCAGCCCCAGCATTTT; CDR3 protein: CASSMDRHNQPQHF
V gene: TRBV9; D gene: .; J gene: TRBJ2-2; clone size: once; CDR3 DNA: TGTGCCAGCACCCAACGGCGCGGACTTACGAACACCGGGGAGCTGTTTTTT; CDR3 protein: CASTQRRGLTNTGELFF
V gene: TRBV7-9; D gene: .; J gene: TRBJ1-4; clone size: .; CDR3 DNA: TGTGCCAGCAGCTTAGAGGGCAGGGTCGGTGAAAAACTGTTTTTT; CDR3 protein: CASSLEGRVGEKLFF
V gene: TRBV6-1; D gene: TRBD1; J gene: TRBJ1-3; clone size: .; CDR3 DNA: TGTGCCAGCAGTGAAAGGGAGACAGGGTTCTCAAAAAACACCATATATTTT; CDR3 protein: CASSERETGFSKNTIYF
V gene: TRBV7-9; D gene: TRBD2; J gene: TRBJ2-1; clone size: .; CDR3 DNA: TGTGCCAGCAGCTTAGCTAGGTCTAGCGGGTACAATGAGCAGTTCTTC; CDR3 protein: CASSLARSSGYNEQFF
V gene: TRBV7-2; D gene: TRBD2; J gene: TRBJ2-7; clone size: .; CDR3 DNA: TGTGCCAGCAGCTCCCCCCGCGGCGGGAGGAGCTCCTACGAGCAGTACTTC; CDR3 protein: CASSSPRGGRSSYEQYF
V gene: TRBV6-5; D gene: TRBD1; J gene: TRBJ2-7; clone size: .; CDR3 DNA: TGTGCCAGCAGCAGGACAGGAGCCTACGAGCAGTACTTC; CDR3 protein: CASSRTGAYEQYF
V gene: TRBV10-3; D gene: .; J gene: TRBJ1-1; clone size: .; CDR3 DNA: TGTGCCATCAGTGTGACAGGCAAGAACACTGAAGCTTTCTTT; CDR3 protein: CAISVTGKNTEAFF
V gene: TRBV3-1/TRBV3-2; D gene: TRBD1; J gene: TRBJ1-4; clone size: .; CDR3 DNA: TGTGCCAGCAGCCAAGGCCGGGACAGGGGAGGTAAACTGTTTTTT; CDR3 protein: CASSQGRDRGGKLFF
V gene: TRBV5-1; D gene: TRBD2; J gene: TRBJ2-7; clone size: .; CDR3 DNA: TGCGCCAGCAGCTTGAATCTAGCGGGTACCTACGAGCAGTACTTC; CDR3 protein: CASSLNLAGTYEQYF
V gene: TRBV18; D gene: .; J gene: TRBJ2-7; clone size: .; CDR3 DNA: TGTGCCAGCTCACCCCAAATCTACGAGCAGTACTTC; CDR3 protein: CASSPQIYEQYF
V gene: TRBV21-1; D gene: .; J gene: TRBJ2-7; clone size: .; CDR3 DNA: TGTGCCATCCCAACAGTGGCGTTCCTCTCGAGCGAGCAGTACTTC; CDR3 protein: CAIPTVAFLSSEQYF
V gene: TRBV7-9; D gene: TRBD1; J gene: TRBJ1-6; clone size: .; CDR3 DNA: TGTGCCAGCAGCTCCGGGACAGGGGGCGCCGGGTTGAATTCACCCCTCCACTTT; CDR3 protein: CASSSGTGGAGLNSPLHF
V gene: TRBV29-1; D gene: .; J gene: TRBJ1-1; clone size: .; CDR3 DNA: TGCAGCGTGGTCAGGGCCACTGAAGCTTTCTTT; CDR3 protein: CSVVRATEAFF
V gene: TRBV5-1; D gene: TRBD2; J gene: TRBJ2-5; clone size: .; CDR3 DNA: TGCGCCAGCAGACCTGGGACTAGCGGGAGTAATGTCGGGCAAGAGACCCAGTACTTC; CDR3 protein: CASRPGTSGSNVGQETQYF
V gene: TRBV28; D gene: .; J gene: TRBJ2-7; clone size: .; CDR3 DNA: TGTGCCAGCTCAACCCCGGGTTTTTTGGTGGAGTACTTC; CDR3 protein: CASSTPGFLVEYF
V gene: TRBV5-1; D gene: .; J gene: TRBJ1-5; clone size: few; CDR3 DNA: TGCGCCAGCAGCTTGGAGTCGGGTTCGCGTCAGCCCCAGCATTTT; CDR3 protein: CASSLESGSRQPQHF
V gene: TRBV28; D gene: TRBD1; J gene: TRBJ1-1; clone size: .; CDR3 DNA: TGTGCCAGCAGTTTACGTAGCCCGGGACAGACTGAAGCTTTCTTT; CDR3 protein: CASSLRSPGQTEAFF
V gene: TRBV2; D gene: TRBD1; J gene: TRBJ1-2; clone size: .; CDR3 DNA: TGTGCCAGCAGAGCCGGGACAGGGGGCGCTTATGGCTACACCTTC; CDR3 protein: CASRAGTGGAYGYTF
V gene: TRBV7-2; D gene: TRBD2; J gene: TRBJ2-7; clone size: .; CDR3 DNA: TGTGCCAGCAGCGCCCAGATAGCGGGAGAGGCCTACGAGCAGTACTTC; CDR3 protein: CASSAQIAGEAYEQYF
V gene: TRBV5-1; D gene: TRBD2; J gene: TRBJ2-7; clone size: few; CDR3 DNA: TGCGCCAGCAGCTTCGGCGGGAGCTCCTACGAGCAGTACTTC; CDR3 protein: CASSFGGSSYEQYF
V gene: TRBV6-2/TRBV6-3; D gene: TRBD1; J gene: TRBJ1-2; clone size: once; CDR3 DNA: TGTGCCAGCAGCCCCGGGACAGGGGAGTATGGCTACACCTTC; CDR3 protein: CASSPGTGEYGYTF
V gene: TRBV28; D gene: TRBD2; J gene: TRBJ2-6; clone size: .; CDR3 DNA: TGTGCCAGCAGTTTATTTGGGGCGGGAGGTCCCTCCTCTGGGGCCAACGTCCTGACTTTC; CDR3 protein: CASSLFGAGGPSSGANVLTF
V gene: TRBV19; D gene: TRBD2; J gene: TRBJ2-6; clone size: few; CDR3 DNA: TGTGCCACCAGGATAGCGGGACTCTCTGGGGCCAACGTCCTGACTTTC; CDR3 protein: CATRIAGLSGANVLTF
V gene: TRBV4-1; D gene: .; J gene: TRBJ2-7; clone size: .; CDR3 DNA: TGCGCCAGCAAGGGGGTGTACTTC; CDR3 protein: CASKGVYF
V gene: TRBV10-3; D gene: TRBD1; J gene: TRBJ2-7; clone size: .; CDR3 DNA: TGTGCCATCAGTGAAGGGACAGGTTCGCCCTACGAGCAGTACTTC; CDR3 protein: CAISEGTGSPYEQYF